The source of this TCR beta chain is a study of cytomegalovirus exposure and HLA in healthy donors. PCR employed 60 Vbeta and 13 Jbeta primers. Repertoires were generated with immunoSEQ multiplex PCR, while TCRdb's copy carries only in-frame clones and drops some. The sample records about 180,000 clones, roughly 80% being singletons. J gave up 11 bases and V 3 bases, and 10 bases lay outside the gene matches. Germline CDR1 is SNHLY and CDR2 is FYNNEI. The CDR3 spans 13 residues. Study-wide results and limits: A later analysis revealed that TCR association rates differed between HLA loci, peaking at DRB1 and bottoming out at HLA-C.

As concerns this clone: Its antigen is not known.

The J gene is TRBJ2-7, the V gene TRBV2, with 7 nucleotides matching TRBD1. The sample was PBMCs. This clonotype was sampled from a woman younger than 35 in good health and CMV-seropositive. As DNA, the CDR3 is TGTGCCAGCAGTGATTACATACAGGGGCGGAAGTACTTC. Protein product: CASSDYIQGRKYF. Full variable domain (missing parts from reference TRBV2 and TRBJ2-7): EPEVTQTPSHQVTQMGQEVILRCVPISNHLYFYWYRQILGQKVEFLVSFYNNEISEKSEIFDDQFSVERPDGSNFTLKIRSTKLEDSAMYFCASSDYIQGRKYFGPGTRLTVT.